The T cell receptor beta chain described here comes from a study of early T cells in non-severe SARS-CoV-2 infection. Overall study context: Sequencing of unsorted whole blood was done on bulk RNA, leaving chains unpaired.

The J segment lost 4 bases and the V segment lost 5 bases, leaving 15 bases of the junction unmatched. CDR1 is LNHDA and CDR2 is SQIVND in the germline V gene (reference sequence). CDR3 length: 19 residues. Each CDR3 protein gets one entry after TCRdb re-called the 5' RACE reads with MiXCR. The sample lists approximately 66,000 distinct CDR3 sequences, 12% occurring once. General study points: In VDJdb matching, anti-spike CD8 responses were favored while private and CD4 specificities went missing.

Concerning this clonotype itself: The antigen remains undetermined.

The source is an adult who was a healthcare worker with PCR-confirmed SARS-CoV-2 infection or an uninfected control (not recorded which). V is TRBV19 and J is TRBJ2-5; 14 bases are shared with TRBD2. Sequenced sample: whole blood. The CDR3 nucleotides read TGTGCCAGTAGTTATAGTGGGCCCGGGACTAGCGGGAGTATAGAGACCCAGTACTTC. Its translation: CASSYSGPGTSGSIETQYF. The full variable domain, in which reference TRBV19 and TRBJ2-5 provide the parts outside the CDR3, is DGGITQSPKYLFRKEGQNVTLSCEQNLNHDAMYWYRQDPGQGLRLIYYSQIVNDFQKGDIAEGYSVSREKKESFPLTVTSAQKNPTAFYLCASSYSGPGTSGSIETQYFGPGTRLLVL.